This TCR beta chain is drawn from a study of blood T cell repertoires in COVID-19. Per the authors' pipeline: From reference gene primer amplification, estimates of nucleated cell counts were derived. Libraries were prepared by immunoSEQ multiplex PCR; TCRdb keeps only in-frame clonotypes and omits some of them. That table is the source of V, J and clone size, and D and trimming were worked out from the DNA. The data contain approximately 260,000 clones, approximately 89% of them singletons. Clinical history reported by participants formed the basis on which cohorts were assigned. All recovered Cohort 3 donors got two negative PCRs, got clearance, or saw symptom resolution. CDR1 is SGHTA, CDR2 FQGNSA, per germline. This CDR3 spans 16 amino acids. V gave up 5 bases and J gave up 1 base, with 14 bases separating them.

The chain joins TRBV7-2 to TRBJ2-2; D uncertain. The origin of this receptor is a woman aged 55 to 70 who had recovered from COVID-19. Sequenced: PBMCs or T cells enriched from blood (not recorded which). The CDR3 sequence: CASSRSEIKNTGELFF. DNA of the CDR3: TGTGCCAGCAGCAGAAGTGAGATTAAGAACACCGGGGAGCTGTTTTTT.